These 10 T cell receptor beta chains share one sample of origin, sequenced in a study of blood T cells in healthy people across ages. For the second PCR, which ran for about 6 to 11 cycles, a sample-barcoded 5' primer and a J-beta primer mix were used. TCRdb redid the calling of the 5' RACE reads with MiXCR, one entry per CDR3 protein. The sample lists hundreds of thousands of distinct CDR3 sequences; more than 45% were seen once. Sample: blood. The source of these receptors is a woman of 80 years or more in good health.

V and J are TRBV28 and TRBJ2-1; TRBD2 aligns across 7 bases. Germline trimming cut 2 bases from V and 14 bases from J; bases unmatched to any gene: 12. This CDR3 region has 14 residues. Germline CDR1 MDHEN, CDR2 SYDVKM. CDR3 sequence: CASSLPSTSSQEFF. The CDR3 DNA follows: TGTGCCAGCAGTTTACCTTCGACTAGCTCGCAGGAGTTCTTC.

Points on this clonotype: This may arise from a read error, as a much more abundant clone is one base away. The V gene is TRBV5-1, the J gene TRBJ2-1; 8 nucleotides match TRBD2. The CDR3 length is 15 residues. Looked up from germline, CDR1 is SGHRS and CDR2 is YFSETQ. V was pared by 1 base and J by 10 bases, with 10 bases of the junction left unmatched. The CDR3 protein is CASSLNSGTMQEQFF. CDR3 nucleotides: TGCGCCAGCAGCTTGAATAGCGGGACTATGCAGGAGCAGTTCTTC.

The chain is built from TRBV7-2 and TRBJ2-1, with a weak D call TRBD2 (6 bases). The germline V and J ends were trimmed by 6 bases and 1 base, with 19 bases remaining between them. This CDR3 spans 17 amino acids. Germline V gives CDR1 SGHTA, CDR2 FQGNSA. CDR3 sequence reads: CASRVLLARGSYNEQFF. DNA for the CDR3: TGTGCCAGCAGGGTCCTACTAGCCCGGGGGTCCTACAATGAGCAGTTCTTC.

This clonotype was detected ten times or more. The J gene is TRBJ2-1, the V gene TRBV10-3; possibly TRBD1 for D (5 bases). The CDR3 length is 14 residues. Trimming took off 6 bases at V and 2 bases at J, with 11 bases between the two ends. The germline V gene encodes CDR1 ENHRY and CDR2 SYGVKD. For the CDR3, the DNA is TGTGCCATCAGAGGGCAGGGTCCCTACAATGAGCAGTTCTTC. The encoded protein is CAIRGQGPYNEQFF.

This clonotype was counted a few times. The chain recombines TRBV5-1 with TRBJ2-1; no reliable D call. Germline lookup yields CDR1 SGHRS and CDR2 YFSETQ. V was shortened by 1 base and J by 3 bases, with 8 bases between the two germline ends. CDR3 length equals 14 residues. The chain's CDR3 is CASSLREIYNEQFF. The CDR3 bases are TGCGCCAGCAGCTTGCGCGAGATCTACAATGAGCAGTTCTTC.

This clonotype was detected many times. The CDR3 loop reads CASRAAPGQVSNYGYTF. For the CDR3, the DNA is TGCGCCAGCAGGGCAGCCCCGGGACAGGTCTCTAACTATGGCTACACCTTC. This chain joins TRBV5-1 and TRBJ1-2; 8 nucleotides match TRBD1. J was trimmed by 0 bases and V by 5 bases; bases with no gene match: 12. The CDR3 is made up of 17 amino acids. Germline CDR1 SGHRS, CDR2 YFSETQ. Complete variable domain (other parts from reference TRBV5-1 and TRBJ1-2): KAGVTQTPRYLIKTRGQQVTLSCSPISGHRSVSWYQQTPGQGLQFLFEYFSETQRNKGNFPGRFSGRQFSNSRSEMNVSTLELGDSALYLCASRAAPGQVSNYGYTFGSGTRLTVV.

The chain is built from TRBV5-1 and TRBJ2-7; D uncertain. Trimming shortened V by 0 bases and J by 0 bases, and 13 bases separated the two germline ends. Germline loops: CDR1 SGHRS, CDR2 YFSETQ. The CDR3 spans 16 residues. This chain's CDR3 is CASSLDSGGTSYEQYF. The CDR3 DNA reads as TGCGCCAGCAGCTTGGATAGTGGCGGTACCTCCTACGAGCAGTACTTC. Supplemented by reference TRBV5-1 and TRBJ2-7, the full variable domain reads KAGVTQTPRYLIKTRGQQVTLSCSPISGHRSVSWYQQTPGQGLQFLFEYFSETQRNKGNFPGRFSGRQFSNSRSEMNVSTLELGDSALYLCASSLDSGGTSYEQYFGPGTRLTVT.

Comments on this clonotype: A read error may explain this, as a much larger clone is one base away. Given the absence of the conserved phenylalanine or tryptophan at the CDR3 end, a read error is likely. V is TRBV12-3 or TRBV12-4 and J is TRBJ2-7, with 7 nucleotides matching TRBD2. The J call may be wrong; the DNA end is better matched by TRBJ2-5. CDR3 length: 16 amino acids. CDR3 DNA sequence: TGTGCCAGCAGTTTCTTCCCTAGCGGAGGAGAGGAGACCCAGTACTCC. This translates into CASSFFPSGGEETQYS.

The genes are TRBV14 and TRBJ2-5, with D uncertain. The J call may be incorrect, as the DNA end agrees better with TRBJ2-7. The CDR3 length is 14 residues. Germline-derived CDR1 and CDR2 are SGHDN and FVKESK. In DNA, the CDR3 is TGTGCCAGCAGCCAAGATTGGCCAGCCTACGAGCAGTACTTC. It yields the protein CASSQDWPAYEQYF.

In its sample, this clonotype was seen many times. V gene TRBV20-1 combines with J gene TRBJ2-1; 7 bases line up with TRBD2. CDR1 is DFQATT and CDR2 is SNEGSKA in the germline V gene (reference sequence). After removal of 1 base from V and 8 bases from J, the junction contained 5 bases not matched to a gene. The CDR3 contains 13 residues. CDR3 nucleotides: TGCAGTGCTAGAGTTAGCGGGCGCGATGAGCAGTTCTTC. Translating it yields CSARVSGRDEQFF.